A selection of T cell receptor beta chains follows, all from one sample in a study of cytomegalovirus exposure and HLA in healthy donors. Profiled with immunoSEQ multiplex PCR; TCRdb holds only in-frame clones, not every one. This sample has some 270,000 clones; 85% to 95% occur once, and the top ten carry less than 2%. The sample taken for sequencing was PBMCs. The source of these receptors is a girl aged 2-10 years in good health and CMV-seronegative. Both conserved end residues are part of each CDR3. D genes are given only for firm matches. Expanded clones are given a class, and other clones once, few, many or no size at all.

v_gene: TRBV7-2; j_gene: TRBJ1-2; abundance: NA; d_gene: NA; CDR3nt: TGTGCCAGCAGACTTAGGCTCCAGACTTTTGACCTATTAACGGATGGCTACACCTTC; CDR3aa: CASRLRLQTFDLLTDGYTF
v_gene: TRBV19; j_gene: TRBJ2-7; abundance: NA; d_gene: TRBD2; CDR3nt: TGTGCCAGTAGTATAGAGACTAGCGGGAGCCACGAGCAGTACTTC; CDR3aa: CASSIETSGSHEQYF
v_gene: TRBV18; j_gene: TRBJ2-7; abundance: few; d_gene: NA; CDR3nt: TGTGCCAGCTCACTGGGAGTCTACGAGCAGTACTTC; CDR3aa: CASSLGVYEQYF
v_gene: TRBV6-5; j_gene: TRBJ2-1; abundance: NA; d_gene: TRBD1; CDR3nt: TGTGCCAGCAGTTCGGGACAGAGCTCCTACAATGAGCAGTTCTTC; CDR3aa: CASSSGQSSYNEQFF
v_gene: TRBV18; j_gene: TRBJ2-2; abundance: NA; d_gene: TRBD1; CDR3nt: TGTGCCAGCTCACCGGGACAGGGACGGGTCGGGGAGCTGTTTTTT; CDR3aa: CASSPGQGRVGELFF
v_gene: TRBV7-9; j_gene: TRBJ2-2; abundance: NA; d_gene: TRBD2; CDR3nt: TGTGCCAGCAAACAAACCGCGGGAGTCCGGACCGGGGAGCTGTTTTTT; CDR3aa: CASKQTAGVRTGELFF
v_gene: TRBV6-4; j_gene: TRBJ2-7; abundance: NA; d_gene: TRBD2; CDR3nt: TGTGCCAGCAGTGTTGCTAGCGGGATCTACTCCTACGAGCAGTACTTC; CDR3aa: CASSVASGIYSYEQYF
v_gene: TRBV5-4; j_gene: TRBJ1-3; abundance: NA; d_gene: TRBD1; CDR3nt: TGTGCCAGCAGCTCCCCGGGACAGTACTCTGGAAACACCATATATTTT; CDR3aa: CASSSPGQYSGNTIYF
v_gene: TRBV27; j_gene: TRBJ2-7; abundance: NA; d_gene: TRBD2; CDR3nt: TGTGCCAGCAGCACCTCTGGGGGGGTCTACGCCTACGAGCAGTACTTC; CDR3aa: CASSTSGGVYAYEQYF
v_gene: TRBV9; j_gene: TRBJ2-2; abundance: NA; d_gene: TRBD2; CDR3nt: TGTGCCAGCGGGGGACTAGCGGGGGGGCGCGGCACCGGGGAGCTGTTTTTT; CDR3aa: CASGGLAGGRGTGELFF
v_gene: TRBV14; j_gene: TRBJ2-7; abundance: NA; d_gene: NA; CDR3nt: TGTGCCAGCAGCCAACCCGGACAGACCTACGAGCAGTACTTC; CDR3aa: CASSQPGQTYEQYF
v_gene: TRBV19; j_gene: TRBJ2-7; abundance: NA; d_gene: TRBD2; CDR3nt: TGTGCCAGTAGTATAGATGGGACTAGAATCAACGAGCAGTACTTC; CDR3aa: CASSIDGTRINEQYF
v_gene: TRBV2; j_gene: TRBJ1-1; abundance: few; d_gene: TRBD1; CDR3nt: TGTGCCAGCAGTGGACAGGGTATGAACACTGAAGCTTTCTTT; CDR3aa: CASSGQGMNTEAFF
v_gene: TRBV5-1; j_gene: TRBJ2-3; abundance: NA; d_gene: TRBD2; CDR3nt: TGCGCCAGCAGCTGGTCTAGCGGGGGGGTTTTAAGCACAGATACGCAGTATTTT; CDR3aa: CASSWSSGGVLSTDTQYF
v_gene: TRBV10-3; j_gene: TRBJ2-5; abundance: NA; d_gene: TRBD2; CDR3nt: TGTGCCATCAGTGAGGGGGGACTAGCGGGGGGGCACCAAGAGACCCAGTACTTC; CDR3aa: CAISEGGLAGGHQETQYF
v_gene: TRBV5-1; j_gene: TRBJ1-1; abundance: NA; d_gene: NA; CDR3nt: TGCGCCAGCAGCTTGGTATCACTAATGAACACTGAAGCTTTCTTT; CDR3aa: CASSLVSLMNTEAFF
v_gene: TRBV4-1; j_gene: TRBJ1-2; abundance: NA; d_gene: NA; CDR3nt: TGCGCCAGCAGCCAAGATCCACGGTATGGCTACACCTTC; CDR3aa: CASSQDPRYGYTF
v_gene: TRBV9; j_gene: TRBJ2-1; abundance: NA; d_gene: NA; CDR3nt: TGTGCCAGCAGTGGACACCTCAACCCTTACAATGAGCAGTTCTTC; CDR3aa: CASSGHLNPYNEQFF
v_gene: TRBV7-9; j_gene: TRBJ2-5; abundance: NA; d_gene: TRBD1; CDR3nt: TGTGCCAGCAGCCGGGACAGGGACCAAGAGACCCAGTACTTC; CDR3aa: CASSRDRDQETQYF
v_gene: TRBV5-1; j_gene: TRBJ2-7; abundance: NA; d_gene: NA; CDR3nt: TGCGCCAGCAGCTTGGCCGGTGGCAGGTCCTCCCCCCACGAGCAGTACTTC; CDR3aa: CASSLAGGRSSPHEQYF
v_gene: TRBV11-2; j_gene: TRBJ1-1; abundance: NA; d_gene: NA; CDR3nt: TGTGCCAGCAGCTTAGCGCAACGGTCAGGGTACGCTTTCTTT; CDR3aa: CASSLAQRSGYAFF
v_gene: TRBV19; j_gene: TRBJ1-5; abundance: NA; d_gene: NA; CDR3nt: TGTGCCAGTAGTATCGGCACAGCGGCTTATAGCAATCAGCCCCAGCATTTT; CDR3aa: CASSIGTAAYSNQPQHF
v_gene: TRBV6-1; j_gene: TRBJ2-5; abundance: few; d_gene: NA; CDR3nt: TGTGCCAGCCATAACGGTCGGGACCAAGAGACCCAGTACTTC; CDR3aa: CASHNGRDQETQYF
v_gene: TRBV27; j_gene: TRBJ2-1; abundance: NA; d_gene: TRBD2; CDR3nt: TGTGCCAGCAGTTCAAGGACTAGCGGGACGCCAAACAATGAGCAGTTCTTC; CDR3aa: CASSSRTSGTPNNEQFF
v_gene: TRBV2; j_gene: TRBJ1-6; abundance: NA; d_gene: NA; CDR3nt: TGTGCCAGCAATGAGGGCGCGACACCCCTCCACTTT; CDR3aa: CASNEGATPLHF
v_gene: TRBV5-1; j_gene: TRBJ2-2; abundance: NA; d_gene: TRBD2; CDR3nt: TGCGCCAGCAGAGTAGCGGGGGACTTGAACACCGGGGAGCTGTTTTTT; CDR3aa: CASRVAGDLNTGELFF
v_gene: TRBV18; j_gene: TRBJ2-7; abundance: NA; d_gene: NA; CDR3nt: TGTGCCAGCTCACCAAGCACAGGCGCATCCTACGAGCAGTACTTC; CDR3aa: CASSPSTGASYEQYF
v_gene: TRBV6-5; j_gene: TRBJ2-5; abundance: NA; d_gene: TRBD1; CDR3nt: TGTGCCAGCAGTGACCGGGACAGGGGCGAGACCCAGTACTTC; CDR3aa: CASSDRDRGETQYF
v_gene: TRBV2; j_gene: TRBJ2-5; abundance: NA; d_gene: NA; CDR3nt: TGTGCCAGCAGTCCAGTGGAGACCCAGTACTTC; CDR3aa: CASSPVETQYF
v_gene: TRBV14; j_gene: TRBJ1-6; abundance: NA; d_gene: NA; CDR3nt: TGTGCCAGCAGCCAAGATAGGACCTGGGAGGGTAATTCACCCCTCCACTTT; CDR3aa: CASSQDRTWEGNSPLHF
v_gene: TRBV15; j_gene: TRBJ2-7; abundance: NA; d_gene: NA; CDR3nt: TGTGCCACCAGGGGGGTAATCTTGATCGGGGGGCAGTACTTC; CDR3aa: CATRGVILIGGQYF
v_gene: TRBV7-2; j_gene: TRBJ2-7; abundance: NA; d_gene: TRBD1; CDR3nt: TGTGCCAGCAGCTTGTTGGGACAGGGGGCCTACGAGCAGTACTTC; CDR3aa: CASSLLGQGAYEQYF
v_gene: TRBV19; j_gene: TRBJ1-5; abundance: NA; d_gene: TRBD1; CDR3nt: TGTGCCAGTAGTATCCCGGACAGGGTACATCAGCCCCAGCATTTT; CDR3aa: CASSIPDRVHQPQHF
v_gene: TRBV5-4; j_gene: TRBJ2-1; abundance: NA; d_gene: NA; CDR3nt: TGTGCCAGCAGCTTGCCCCCCGACAGGGGCGGGGGCGGGGGTTACAATGAGCAGTTCTTC; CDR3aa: CASSLPPDRGGGGGYNEQFF
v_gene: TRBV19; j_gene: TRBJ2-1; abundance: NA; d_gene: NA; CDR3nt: TGTGCCAGTAGTCTCCAGGGGGGAAACTTAGAGCAGTTCTTC; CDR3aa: CASSLQGGNLEQFF
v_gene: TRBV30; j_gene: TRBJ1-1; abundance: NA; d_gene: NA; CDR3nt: TGTGCCTGGACAGACAGGTCGACTGAAGCTTTCTTT; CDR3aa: CAWTDRSTEAFF
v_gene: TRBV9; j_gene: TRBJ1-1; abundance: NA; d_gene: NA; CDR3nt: TGTGCCAGCAGCCCAACCGGGTCCAAGGTAGCTTTCTTT; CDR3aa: CASSPTGSKVAFF
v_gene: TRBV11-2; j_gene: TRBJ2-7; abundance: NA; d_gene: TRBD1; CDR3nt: TGTGCCAGCAGCCCAAATAACGATTGGACAGGGAGTTCCTACGAGCAGTACTTC; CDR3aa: CASSPNNDWTGSSYEQYF
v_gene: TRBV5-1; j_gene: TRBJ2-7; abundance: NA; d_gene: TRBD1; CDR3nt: TGCGCCAGCAGCTTGGAACACCCCGGGACAGGCAGCTACGAGCAGTACTTC; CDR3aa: CASSLEHPGTGSYEQYF
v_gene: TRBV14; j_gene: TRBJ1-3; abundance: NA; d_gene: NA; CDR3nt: TGTGCCAGCAGCCAAGGACAGCTAAACACCATATATTTT; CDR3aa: CASSQGQLNTIYF
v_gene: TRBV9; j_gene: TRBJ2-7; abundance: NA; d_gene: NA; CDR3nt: TGTGCCAGCAGCGACGGACATCTGGCCTACGAGCAGTACTTC; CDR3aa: CASSDGHLAYEQYF
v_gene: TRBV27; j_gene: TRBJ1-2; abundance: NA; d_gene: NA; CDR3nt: TGTGCCAGCAGTTTCTACGGACAGAACTATGGCTACACCTTC; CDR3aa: CASSFYGQNYGYTF
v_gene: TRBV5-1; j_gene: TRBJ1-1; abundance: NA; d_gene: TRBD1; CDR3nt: TGCGCCAGCAGCTTTACAGGGGGCGCGAACACTGAAGCTTTCTTT; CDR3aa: CASSFTGGANTEAFF
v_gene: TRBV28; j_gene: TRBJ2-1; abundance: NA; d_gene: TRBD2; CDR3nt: TGTGCCAGCTACGCCTATACCAGCGGGGGGGCCGGATACAATGAGCAGTTCTTC; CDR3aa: CASYAYTSGGAGYNEQFF
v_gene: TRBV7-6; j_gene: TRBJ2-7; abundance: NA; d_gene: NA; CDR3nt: TGTGCCAGCAGCTTATTAGGCGGGGATAGCTCCTACGAGCAGTACTTC; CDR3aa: CASSLLGGDSSYEQYF
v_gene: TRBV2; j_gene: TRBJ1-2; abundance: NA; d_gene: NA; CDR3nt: TGTGCCAGCAGCCAAAACTATGGCTACACCTTC; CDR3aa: CASSQNYGYTF
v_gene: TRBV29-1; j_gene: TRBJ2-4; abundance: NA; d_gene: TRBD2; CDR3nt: TGCAGCGTAGTAGCGGGACTTCCCAAAAACATTCAGTACTTC; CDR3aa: CSVVAGLPKNIQYF
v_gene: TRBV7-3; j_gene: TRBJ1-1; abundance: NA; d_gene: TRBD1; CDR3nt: TGTGCCAGCAGCCCCACACAGGGGCACCACACTGAAGCTTTCTTT; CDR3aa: CASSPTQGHHTEAFF
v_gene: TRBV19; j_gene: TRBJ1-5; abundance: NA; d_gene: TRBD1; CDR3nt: TGTGCCAGTAGTATAACCGGACAGGGGGCGGGTCAGCCCCAGCATTTT; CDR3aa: CASSITGQGAGQPQHF
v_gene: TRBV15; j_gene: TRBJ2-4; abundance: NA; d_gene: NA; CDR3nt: TGTGCCACCAGCAGAGATTCAGGGACCAAAAACATTCAGTACTTC; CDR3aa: CATSRDSGTKNIQYF
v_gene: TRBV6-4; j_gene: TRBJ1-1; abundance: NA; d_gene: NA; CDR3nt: TGTGCCAGCAAATTAGACAGCTCTAACACTGAAGCTTTCTTT; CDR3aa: CASKLDSSNTEAFF
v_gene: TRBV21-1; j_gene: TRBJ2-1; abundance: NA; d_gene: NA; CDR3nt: TGTGCCAGCAGCAAAGAGGGGACTCATAACAATGAGCAGTTCTTC; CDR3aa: CASSKEGTHNNEQFF
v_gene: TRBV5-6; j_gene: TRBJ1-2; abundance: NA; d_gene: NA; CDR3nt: TGTGCCAGCAGCCGGAGGAGGGGTATATGGGACTACACCTTC; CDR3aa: CASSRRRGIWDYTF
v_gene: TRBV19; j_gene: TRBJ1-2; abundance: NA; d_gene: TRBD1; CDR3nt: TGTGCCAGTAGTATATTCGGAGAACAGGGGGACACCTTC; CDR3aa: CASSIFGEQGDTF
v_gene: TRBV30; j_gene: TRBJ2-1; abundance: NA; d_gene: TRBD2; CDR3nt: TGTGCCTGGAGTAGGGAGACTAGCCCCTACAATGAGCAGTTCTTC; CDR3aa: CAWSRETSPYNEQFF
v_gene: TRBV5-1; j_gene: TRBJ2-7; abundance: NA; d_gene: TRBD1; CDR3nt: TGCGCCAGCAGTCAGACAGGGCCCGGGCAGTACTTC; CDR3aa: CASSQTGPGQYF
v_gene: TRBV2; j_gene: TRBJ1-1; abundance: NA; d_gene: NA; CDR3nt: TGTGCCAGCAGTGATACTGGGGCTCGAAGTACTGAAGCTTTCTTT; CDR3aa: CASSDTGARSTEAFF
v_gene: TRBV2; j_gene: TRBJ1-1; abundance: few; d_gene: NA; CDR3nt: TGTGCCAGCATGTTAAACGGGGGAAACACTGAAGCTTTCTTT; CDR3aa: CASMLNGGNTEAFF
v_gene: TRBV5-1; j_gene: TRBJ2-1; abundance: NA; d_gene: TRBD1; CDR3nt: TGCGCCAGCAATACAGGGGGCTTCTACAATGAGCAGTTCTTC; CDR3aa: CASNTGGFYNEQFF
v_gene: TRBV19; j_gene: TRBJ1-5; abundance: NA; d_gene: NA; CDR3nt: TGTGCCAGTAGTCCGGGTCCCTCCAATCAGCCCCAGCATTTT; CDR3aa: CASSPGPSNQPQHF